The present T cell receptor (beta chain) was sequenced within a study of T cells in Graves' hyperthyroidism and ophthalmopathy. Study details: Before any treatment, at initial diagnosis, peripheral blood was collected.

Authors of the study amplified TCR beta CDR3 regions from RNA transcripts. The TCR CDR3 first-round RT-PCR relied on the HTBI primer set. TCRdb fed the multiplex PCR reads into MiXCR, producing one record per CDR3 protein. Seen here are 600,000 to 850,000 distinct CDR3 sequences, about 17% observed once, and the top ten hold roughly 17%. Study conclusions and caveats: The authors' 13 V-J model separated ophthalmopathy from stable hyperthyroidism.

Exclusions: uncontrolled infection, other autoimmune disease, pregnancy, lactation. Sampled blood dates from first hyperthyroidism diagnosis, and it precedes any ophthalmopathy symptoms. This CDR3 spans 15 amino acids. Per the germline V gene, CDR1 is PRHDT and CDR2 is FYEKMQ (reference sequence). V lost 5 bases to trimming and J lost 3 bases; unmatched junction nucleotides: 5. This clonotype was counted a few times. Its target is unknown. The V call is TRBV13, the J call TRBJ1-1; 11 nucleotides line up with TRBD1. The clonotype was recovered from a woman in her fifties or sixties with Graves' hyperthyroidism that later progressed to Graves' ophthalmopathy. Material for sequencing was blood. The DNA for the CDR3 is TGTGCCAGCAGCCGGGACAGGGGGGCTTACACTGAAGCTTTCTTT. It encodes CASSRDRGAYTEAFF.